This TCR beta chain was retrieved from a study of blood T cell repertoires in COVID-19. About the study: The study drew acute and convalescent COVID-19 samples from the United States, Italy and Spain.

Original methodology: Amplification of reference gene primers provided the estimated nucleated cell counts. Produced via immunoSEQ multiplex PCR; TCRdb's table is partial and in-frame only. V, J and clone size are taken as reported in that table, and D and trimming were inferred from the DNA itself. Here the sample spans under 130,000 clones, 89% being singletons. Trimming took off 4 bases at V and 6 bases at J, with 14 bases between the two ends. This CDR3 spans 14 amino acids. CDR1 and CDR2 from the germline V gene are SGDLS and YYNGEE. The V call is TRBV9, the J call TRBJ1-5, with D unclear. The source is a woman between 55 and 75 years old with acute or convalescent COVID-19. The sequenced sample was peripheral blood. The chain's CDR3 is CASSPDGLGQPQHF. The CDR3 DNA is TGTGCCAGCAGCCCCGACGGACTCGGTCAGCCCCAGCATTTT.